These T cell receptor beta chains were read from a single sample in a study of early T cells in non-severe SARS-CoV-2 infection. TCRdb analysed the 5' RACE reads with MiXCR anew, one entry per CDR3 protein. The sample contains fewer than 30,000 distinct CDR3 sequences, just over 4% of which appear only once. Sequences were obtained from whole blood. The receptors shown here come from an adult who was a healthcare worker with PCR-confirmed SARS-CoV-2 infection or an uninfected control (not recorded which). The CDR3 runs from the conserved cysteine through the conserved F or W. Fields, in order: clone size, J gene, D gene, V gene, CDR3 DNA, CDR3 protein. D genes are given only for firm matches. Size is stated for part of the rows, as once, few or many counts, or as a class when the clone is expanded.

size: many
J: TRBJ2-1
D: -
V: TRBV7-6
DNA: TGTGCCAGCAGCCAGTCCGGGCCCCTCGGTGAGCAGTTCTTC
CDR3: CASSQSGPLGEQFF

size: many
J: TRBJ2-3
D: -
V: TRBV5-1
DNA: TGCGCCACACGGCAGTCCACAGATACGCAGTATTTT
CDR3: CATRQSTDTQYF

size: medium-sized
J: TRBJ2-6
D: -
V: TRBV4-1
DNA: TGCGCCAGCAGCCCGAGGGGCCTTGGGGCCAACGTCCTGACTTTC
CDR3: CASSPRGLGANVLTF

size: many
J: TRBJ1-2
D: -
V: TRBV30
DNA: TGTGCCTGGAGTCCCGGACGGGGGGCTTATGGCTACACCTTC
CDR3: CAWSPGRGAYGYTF

size: many
J: TRBJ1-2
D: -
V: TRBV18
DNA: TGTGCCAGCTCACCACGCCGGGAAGATGGCTACACCTTC
CDR3: CASSPRREDGYTF

size: medium-sized
J: TRBJ1-1
D: -
V: TRBV6-5
DNA: TGTGCCAGCAGTTACTCCCGGGGATGGCAGATCCAGAACACTGAAGCTTTCTTT
CDR3: CASSYSRGWQIQNTEAFF

size: many
J: TRBJ2-5
D: -
V: TRBV20-1
DNA: TGCAGTGCTAGAGATCTGAAAGAGACCCAGTACTTC
CDR3: CSARDLKETQYF

size: many
J: TRBJ1-2
D: TRBD1
V: TRBV12-3/TRBV12-4
DNA: TGTGCCAGCAGTTCGGACAGGGGTGGCTACACCTTC
CDR3: CASSSDRGGYTF

size: few
J: TRBJ2-3
D: TRBD2
V: TRBV18
DNA: TGTGCCAGCCAGGGACTAGCGAAGAGCACAGATACGCAGTATTTT
CDR3: CASQGLAKSTDTQYF

size: few
J: TRBJ2-1
D: -
V: TRBV5-1
DNA: TGCGCCAGCAGCCCAGGGGCGGTTAACTACAATGAGCAGTTCTTC
CDR3: CASSPGAVNYNEQFF

size: medium-sized
J: TRBJ2-1
D: TRBD1
V: TRBV10-2
DNA: TGCGCCAGCAGGGAGCTCGGGACAGGGGAAAACAATGAGCAGTTCTTC
CDR3: CASRELGTGENNEQFF

size: many
J: TRBJ1-1
D: -
V: TRBV20-1
DNA: TGCAGTGCTAGAGACGGGAGGCCGGGGGCGGGTCTCACTGAAGCTTTCTTT
CDR3: CSARDGRPGAGLTEAFF

size: medium-sized
J: TRBJ2-5
D: -
V: TRBV2
DNA: TGTGCCAGCAGTGAAGAAATGGCAGCCGTGTACCAAGAGACCCAGTACTTC
CDR3: CASSEEMAAVYQETQYF

size: many
J: TRBJ1-1
D: -
V: TRBV18
DNA: TGTGCCAGCTCACCACCCGGGGTCCGCGGGATGAACACTGAAGCTTTCTTT
CDR3: CASSPPGVRGMNTEAFF

size: many
J: TRBJ2-2
D: -
V: TRBV5-4
DNA: TGTGCCAGCAGCCCAGGGGGGGCGAACACCGGGGAGCTGTTTTTT
CDR3: CASSPGGANTGELFF

size: -
J: TRBJ2-6
D: TRBD2
V: TRBV7-2
DNA: TGTGCCAGCAGCTTACTAGCGGGACTCTCTGGGGCCAACGTCCTGACTTTC
CDR3: CASSLLAGLSGANVLTF

size: many
J: TRBJ2-4
D: -
V: TRBV29-1
DNA: TGCAGCGTTGGAGGGGGAGCCAAAAACATTCAGTACTTC
CDR3: CSVGGGAKNIQYF

size: medium-sized
J: TRBJ2-1
D: -
V: TRBV27
DNA: TGTGCCAGCAGCACCTCTCCGGGCGAGCAGTTCTTC
CDR3: CASSTSPGEQFF

size: many
J: TRBJ2-6
D: -
V: TRBV12-3/TRBV12-4
DNA: TGTGCCAGCAGTTCCCCCTTCACGGGGCGTGGGGCCAACGTCCTGACTTTC
CDR3: CASSSPFTGRGANVLTF

size: many
J: TRBJ2-2
D: -
V: TRBV7-9
DNA: TGTGCCAGCAGTGCAGGGGTGATGGTCGGGGAGCTGTTTTTT
CDR3: CASSAGVMVGELFF

size: many
J: TRBJ1-1
D: -
V: TRBV12-3/TRBV12-4
DNA: TGTGCCAGCAGTTTATCTCGGCAAGTCTATTACACTGAAGCTTTCTTT
CDR3: CASSLSRQVYYTEAFF

size: many
J: TRBJ1-5
D: -
V: TRBV19
DNA: TGTGCCAGTAGGTCCTCGGGACTGGGTGGCACCGAACAACATTTT
CDR3: CASRSSGLGGTEQHF

size: many
J: TRBJ2-7
D: -
V: TRBV5-1
DNA: TGCGCCAGCAGCTTGAACAGGGACTACGAGCAGTACTTC
CDR3: CASSLNRDYEQYF

size: medium-sized
J: TRBJ2-1
D: TRBD2
V: TRBV7-8
DNA: TGTGCCAGCAGCTTTGGGACTAGCACTGAGCAGTTCTTC
CDR3: CASSFGTSTEQFF

size: many
J: TRBJ1-4
D: -
V: TRBV3-1
DNA: TGTGCCAGCAGCCCTACCGGGGTCGGCGGAAAACTGTTTTTT
CDR3: CASSPTGVGGKLFF

size: many
J: TRBJ2-3
D: -
V: TRBV9
DNA: TGTGCCAGCAGCGTGGGACCCAACACAGATACGCAGTATTTT
CDR3: CASSVGPNTDTQYF

size: many
J: TRBJ1-4
D: -
V: TRBV30
DNA: TGTGCCTGGAGCGGCGGGTGGAGGCACGAAAAACTGTTTTTT
CDR3: CAWSGGWRHEKLFF

size: -
J: TRBJ2-3
D: -
V: TRBV5-4
DNA: TGTGCCAGCAGCCGCGGGGGCGAAGATACGCAGTATTTT
CDR3: CASSRGGEDTQYF

size: -
J: TRBJ2-5
D: -
V: TRBV3-1
DNA: TGTGCCAGCAGCCAAAGGACAGACCTATATGAGACCCAGTACTTC
CDR3: CASSQRTDLYETQYF

size: many
J: TRBJ2-3
D: TRBD2
V: TRBV12-3/TRBV12-4
DNA: TGTGCCAGCAGTCCGCCTCGACTAGCGGTCACAGATACGCAGTATTTT
CDR3: CASSPPRLAVTDTQYF

size: many
J: TRBJ1-6
D: -
V: TRBV5-5
DNA: TGTGCCAGCACCGAAATCCCGTCGGGACTCTATAATTCACCCCTCCACTTT
CDR3: CASTEIPSGLYNSPLHF

size: many
J: TRBJ2-2
D: -
V: TRBV20-1
DNA: TGCAGTGGCCGCACGACCTACACCGGGGAGCTGTTTTTT
CDR3: CSGRTTYTGELFF

size: many
J: TRBJ2-2
D: TRBD1
V: TRBV7-2
DNA: TGTGCCAGCAGCTTCCAGGGGGTAAACGGGGAGCTGTTTTTT
CDR3: CASSFQGVNGELFF

size: -
J: TRBJ1-1
D: -
V: TRBV11-2
DNA: TGTGCCAGCAGCTCCAACCGTCCCTACCAAAACACTGAAGCTTTCTTT
CDR3: CASSSNRPYQNTEAFF

size: many
J: TRBJ2-3
D: -
V: TRBV10-1
DNA: TGCGCCAGCAGTGAGGAGCTGACTAGCACAGATACGCAGTATTTT
CDR3: CASSEELTSTDTQYF

size: few
J: TRBJ2-1
D: -
V: TRBV11-3
DNA: TGTGCCAGCAGCGTGGATGCTAGCGCTTACAATGAGCAGTTCTTC
CDR3: CASSVDASAYNEQFF

size: many
J: TRBJ2-5
D: TRBD1
V: TRBV19
DNA: TGTGCCAGTAGTGGGCGACAGGGAGAGACCCAGTACTTC
CDR3: CASSGRQGETQYF

size: many
J: TRBJ1-5
D: -
V: TRBV12-3/TRBV12-4
DNA: TGTGCCAGCAGTTACAGTAAGGGTCAGCCCCAGCATTTT
CDR3: CASSYSKGQPQHF

size: few
J: TRBJ2-3
D: -
V: TRBV12-3/TRBV12-4
DNA: -
CDR3: CASSSLIFGPDTQYF

size: few
J: TRBJ2-3
D: -
V: TRBV7-2
DNA: TGTGCCAGCACCAACACAGATACGCAGTATTTT
CDR3: CASTNTDTQYF

size: many
J: TRBJ1-1
D: -
V: TRBV7-6
DNA: TGTGCCAGCAGCTCCGCTTTGAACACTGAAGCTTTCTTT
CDR3: CASSSALNTEAFF

size: many
J: TRBJ2-2
D: TRBD2
V: TRBV6-6
DNA: TGTGCCAGCAGTTACTCCCTCAGCGGGGTGAACACCGGGGAGCTGTTTTTT
CDR3: CASSYSLSGVNTGELFF

size: many
J: TRBJ2-7
D: -
V: TRBV29-1
DNA: TGCAGCGTTGGTGCGGGTTCCTACGAGCAGTACTTC
CDR3: CSVGAGSYEQYF

size: medium-sized
J: TRBJ2-7
D: -
V: TRBV6-4
DNA: TGTGCCAGCAGTGCCCTCGACCGAGAGCAGTACTTC
CDR3: CASSALDREQYF

size: many
J: TRBJ2-2
D: TRBD2
V: TRBV30
DNA: TGTGCCTGGAAATCAGGGAGGGCCTCTAAGGCCGGGGAGCTGTTTTTT
CDR3: CAWKSGRASKAGELFF

size: many
J: TRBJ1-1
D: -
V: TRBV3-1
DNA: TGTGCCAGCAGCAAAAGAGGCACTGAAGCTTTCTTT
CDR3: CASSKRGTEAFF

size: few
J: TRBJ1-2
D: -
V: TRBV29-1
DNA: TGCAGCGTTGCTGGCAGGGACTATGGCTACACCTTC
CDR3: CSVAGRDYGYTF